A single sample is the source of the 7 T cell receptor beta chains below, sequenced in a study of T cell changes during pregnancy in multiple sclerosis. Sequenced by immunoSEQ multiplex PCR; TCRdb stores in-frame clones only, minus some. The sample includes 50,000 or so clones, roughly nine tenths of them seen just once. Source: CD8+ T cells from peripheral blood mononuclear cells, taken after pregnancy. Receptors originate from a female donor with multiple sclerosis, enrolled in a pregnancy study.

The gene calls are TRBV5-6 and TRBJ2-7; 8 bases match TRBD2. The V segment lost 1 base and the J segment 3 bases; nucleotides outside the gene matches: 6. In germline, CDR1 is SGHDT, CDR2 YYEEEE. The CDR3 sequence is 15 residues long. The CDR3 sequence is CASSLTGTSFYEQYF. The CDR3 DNA is TGTGCCAGCAGCTTGACCGGGACTAGTTTCTACGAGCAGTACTTC.

V is TRBV5-4 and J is TRBJ2-7; 7 nucleotides align to TRBD2. Trimming removed 3 bases from V and 4 bases from J; junction bases left unmatched: 10. The CDR3 has 15 residues. Germline values: CDR1 SGHNT, CDR2 YYREEE (reference sequence). CDR3 region: CASSSTSSPPYEQYF. The CDR3 nucleotides are TGTGCCAGCAGCTCGACTAGCTCCCCTCCTTACGAGCAGTACTTC.

The chain recombines TRBV6-6 with TRBJ1-5, with 9 bases fitting TRBD1. Per the germline V gene, CDR1 is MNHNY and CDR2 is SVGAGI (reference sequence). The CDR3 loop spans 13 amino acids. V was clipped by 8 bases and J by 5 bases; unmatched bases: 4. The CDR3 protein is CASGTGNYQPQHF. The CDR3 nucleotides read TGTGCCAGCGGGACAGGGAATTATCAGCCCCAGCATTTT.

The chain has TRBV9 and TRBJ1-4; weak D call: TRBD1 (6 bases). Per germline, CDR1 SGDLS and CDR2 YYNGEE. With 0 bases removed from V and 8 bases from J, the gap between germline ends came to 11 bases. The length of the CDR3 is 14 residues. CDR3 sequence reads: CASSVEGVEEKLFF. CDR3 sequence (DNA): TGTGCCAGCAGCGTAGAGGGGGTTGAGGAAAAACTGTTTTTT. The full variable domain, rest sourced from reference TRBV9 and TRBJ1-4, is DSGVTQTPKHLITATGQRVTLRCSPRSGDLSVYWYQQSLDQGLQFLIQYYNGEERAKGNILERFSAQQFPDLHSELNLSSLELGDSALYFCASSVEGVEEKLFFGSGTQLSVL.

In this sample, this clone is medium-sized. The chain's CDR3 is CASSDDRDRGSYGYTF. The CDR3 bases are TGTGCCAGCAGCGACGATCGGGACAGGGGGTCCTATGGCTACACCTTC. This rearrangement joins TRBV9 to TRBJ1-2, with 11 bases aligning to TRBD1. This CDR3 is built from 16 residues. Germline CDR1 SGDLS, CDR2 YYNGEE. V trimming: 3 bases; J trimming: 4 bases; junction bases outside the gene matches: 8.

This clone was found a few times. V and J are TRBV7-3 and TRBJ2-1, with D possibly TRBD2 on 5 matching bases. Trimming took 3 bases from V and 8 from J, leaving 8 bases between them. This CDR3 region has 12 residues. The V gene's germline CDR1 is SGHTA and CDR2 FQGTGA. The CDR3 DNA follows: TGTGCCAGCAGCTTGGGGAGCCATGAGCAGTTCTTC. Translating gives CASSLGSHEQFF.

The chain employs TRBV7-8 and TRBJ1-4; TRBD1 matches 9 bases. CDR1 is SGHVS and CDR2 is FQNEAQ in the germline V gene. The CDR3 covers 16 residues. V trimming: 5 bases; J trimming: 7 bases; junction bases outside the gene matches: 11. The CDR3 DNA reads as TGTGCCAGCAGCCACTCACAGGGGGCGCATGGTGAAAAACTGTTTTTT. Protein: CASSHSQGAHGEKLFF.